This T cell receptor (beta chain) is drawn from a study of control samples from healthy donors and cancer patients. Produced via immunoSEQ multiplex PCR; TCRdb's table is partial and in-frame only. This sample yields over 110,000 clones, of which approximately 91% are seen a single time; 8.7% belongs to the top ten. The CDR3 is made up of 14 amino acids. Trimming removed 1 base at V and 3 bases at J, with 12 bases between. Germline V gene sequence: CDR1 SQVTM, CDR2 ANQGSEA. In the case of this clone: The same CDR3 is also encoded by other DNA sequences in this sample.

The TCR sequence derives from a woman between 25 and 40 years old in good health. Sequenced: blood. The chain uses TRBV29-1 and TRBJ1-2; D unresolved. The CDR3 bases are TGCAGCGTTGAAGGGGGAGGGTCCCACTATGGCTACACCTTC. Protein product: CSVEGGGSHYGYTF.